This T cell receptor beta chain comes out of a study of shared clonotypes between healthy human individuals. Authors' processing steps: Filtering differed since immunoSEQ provided only junctions, with no quality scores. TCRdb's table, derived via immunoSEQ multiplex PCR, lists solely in-frame clones and lacks some. The DNA was the basis for D and trimming; V, J and clone size are from that table. Here the sample spans some 500,000 clones, more than 95% being singletons. The sequenced material came from naive CD4+ T cells sorted from blood. Stated subset: CD45RA+ positively selected. The sequence was collected from a woman aged 30 to 39 in good health.

CDR3 nucleotide sequence: TGTGCCAGCAGTTTGGGTGGCGGGAGGGCTGGGCAGTACTTC. Translated: CASSLGGGRAGQYF. The chain joins TRBV28 to TRBJ2-7, with 9 bases that match TRBD2. The V segment lost 3 bases and the J segment 9 bases; nucleotides outside the gene matches: 9. The CDR3 covers 14 residues. The germline V gene encodes CDR1 MDHEN and CDR2 SYDVKM.